This T cell receptor (beta chain) was recovered during a study of T-cell reconstitution after alpha-beta-depleted transplantation in children (dated by TCRdb to 2016 to 2018). Study-level background: T-cell immune reconstitution after TCRalphabeta/CD19-depleted allogeneic hematopoietic cell transplantation in children was quantitatively tracked in the study by means of TCR repertoire profiling.

Libraries were prepared through PCR. The sequencer was an Illumina HiSeq 2500. TCR libraries were prepared with molecular barcoding, using unique molecular identifiers to normalize TCRbeta repertoire quantification. TCRdb trimmed the raw reads at Q25, called clones with MiXCR and kept productive beta chains. Under each unique CDR3 protein, matching rows form one entry showing the most common genes and DNA. For this sample there are approximately 250,000 distinct CDR3 sequences; around 25% appear just once. Clones ranked in the top ten supply about 2.5% of the sample. The germline V gene supplies CDR1 KGHSH and CDR2 LQKENI. The CDR3 holds 14 amino acids from the cysteine to the phenylalanine. CDR3 DNA is the only sequence kept; it has 42 bases, read in frame from the first base. V loses 2 bases of germline sequence and J loses 1 base, and the interval between the two ends is 9 bases. The label giving this sample's treatment or condition can be read as: allogeneic hematopoietic cell transplantation with graft depleted of TCRalphabeta T cells and CD19 B cells. TCRalphabeta/CD19-depleted allogeneic hematopoietic cell grafts were given to the transplant recipients, all of whom were children.

This clonotype has only a few counts. Its specific antigen is unknown. Base qualities are missing; no much larger clone stands one base away. What the study reported, not specific to this receptor: In some patients, the high TCRbeta diversity seen at day 60 was put down to recipient T cells and intrathymic progenitors that had survived conditioning. Over the following months the frequencies of hyperexpanded clones went down, and after one year T-cell counts and TCRbeta diversity were mostly credited to newly produced T cells. The apparently early recovery of alphabetaT-cell counts about two months after transplant reportedly depended on only several hundred rapidly expanded clones that came from non-depleted graft cells.

The V and J segments used are TRBV18 and TRBJ2-7; a weak D assignment points to TRBD1 (5 bases agree). Specimen: PBMCs, collected before TCRalphabeta/CD19-depleted stem cell transplant. The TCR originated in a girl aged 2 to 9 with Fanconi anemia, due to receive a stem cell transplant. The DNA is TGTGCCAGCTCACCAGGGGCAGGTTCCTACGAGCAGTACTTC. This yields the protein CASSPGAGSYEQYF.